This T cell receptor (beta chain) was documented in a study of T-cell reconstitution after alpha-beta-depleted transplantation in children. This clonotype was seen a handful of times. Germline V gives CDR1 SEHNR, CDR2 FQNEAQ (reference sequence). Between the trimmed V and J ends, which lost 5 bases and 0 bases, there was a span of 11 bases. The CDR3 sequence is 14 residues long. For TCRbeta, the library was prepared with unique molecular identifiers. TCRdb reprocessed the PCR reads with MiXCR, giving one entry per CDR3 protein. The table lists 330,000 or so distinct CDR3 sequences, under 13% of them singletons.

This TCR derives from a human donor who donated a stem cell graft to a child with acute lymphoblastic leukemia. This chain connects TRBV7-9 to TRBJ2-7; a possible D gene is TRBD1 (5 bases). Specimen: PBMCs from the stem cell graft donor, collected from the stem cell graft. The DNA for the CDR3 is TGTGCCAGCAGCCAACCGACAGTCTCCTACGAGCAGTACTTC. This codes for CASSQPTVSYEQYF.